A single sample gave rise to the 20 T cell receptor beta chains below, sequenced in a study of T-cell reconstitution after alpha-beta-depleted transplantation in children. The TCRbeta library incorporated unique molecular identifiers. TCRdb redid the calling of the PCR reads with MiXCR, one entry per CDR3 protein. The data hold about 260,000 distinct CDR3 sequences, with roughly 7.7% observed a single time. Sequences were derived from PBMCs, mostly from graft donor cells, sampled 180 days after TCRalphabeta/CD19-depleted stem cell transplant. The receptors here all came from a male patient younger than 18 who had a stem cell transplant for acute lymphoblastic leukemia, so the T cells may come from the graft donor.

This clonotype has ten or more counts. The rearrangement joins TRBV4-3 to TRBJ1-5; D is undetermined. Germline loops: CDR1 LGHNA, CDR2 YSLEER. Trimming stripped 1 base from V and 8 bases from J, with 9 bases between. The CDR3 loop spans 13 amino acids. The CDR3 sequence: CASSQVPEEPQHF. Written as DNA, the CDR3 is TGCGCCAGCAGCCAAGTCCCCGAGGAGCCCCAGCATTTT.

There are a few counts of this clonotype. The chain carries TRBV4-1 and TRBJ1-1; D is undetermined. This CDR3 has 14 residues. Per germline, CDR1 MGHRA and CDR2 YSYEKL. Trimming left V 3 bases short and J 1 base short, with 9 bases between. CDR3 sequence: CASSQDHPNTEAFF. The CDR3 nucleotides read TGCGCCAGCAGCCAGGACCACCCGAACACTGAAGCTTTCTTT.

This clonotype was detected many times. V gene TRBV20-1 combines with J gene TRBJ1-2; perhaps TRBD1 as D (5 bases). This CDR3 is 13 amino acids long. Germline lookup yields CDR1 DFQATT and CDR2 SNEGSKA (reference sequence). The germline V and J ends were trimmed by 7 bases and 4 bases, with 16 bases remaining between them. The CDR3 is CSVPPGTLYGYTF. The CDR3 coding sequence is TGCAGTGTTCCACCGGGGACCCTCTATGGCTACACCTTC.

At least ten counts were recorded for this clonotype. The chain couples TRBV19 to TRBJ2-1; 7 bases agree with TRBD2. The trim removed 4 bases at V and 9 bases at J, leaving 21 bases unmatched. The CDR3 sequence is 18 residues long. The germline gives CDR1 LNHDA, CDR2 SQIVND (reference sequence). CDR3 region: CASSTLINLARSGGEQFF. CDR3 bases: TGTGCCAGTAGTACCCTTATTAATTTAGCCCGCTCGGGGGGTGAGCAGTTCTTC.

This clonotype was counted ten times or more. V gene TRBV11-1 combines with J gene TRBJ1-3; 7 bases line up with TRBD1. The V gene end was trimmed by 1 base and the J gene end by 5 bases; junction bases not matched to a gene: 14. Germline CDR1 reads SGHAT; CDR2 reads FQDESV (reference sequence). The CDR3 spans 18 residues. CDR3 coding DNA: TGTGCCAGCAGCTTAGTTCCCTACAGGGGCGCCTGGCGAAACACCATATATTTT. This codes for CASSLVPYRGAWRNTIYF.

Turning to this clonotype: A much larger clone sits a single nucleotide away, making a read error possible. V gene TRBV11-2 combines with J gene TRBJ2-1; D call uncertain. Looked up from germline, CDR1 is SGHAT and CDR2 is FQNNGV. The CDR3 covers 15 residues. This chain's CDR3 is CDSSVSLILYNEQFF. Here the CDR3 DNA reads TGTGACAGCAGCGTATCCCTGATATTGTACAATGAGCAGTTCTTC. Drawing the rest from reference TRBV11-2 and TRBJ2-1, the complete variable domain is EAGVAQSPRYKIIEKRQSVAFWCNPISGHATLYWYQQILGQGPKLLIQFQNNGVVDDSQLPKDRFSAERLKGVDSTLKIQPAKLEDSAVYLCDSSVSLILYNEQFFGPGTRLTVL.

This clonotype was picked up many times. In DNA, the CDR3 is TGTGCCAGCAAGACGACAGGCAATCAGCCCCAGCATTTT. Its translation: CASKTTGNQPQHF. V usage is TRBV12-3 or TRBV12-4 and J usage is TRBJ1-5, with D possibly matching TRBD1 (5 bases). The CDR3 is 13 residues long. V lost 7 bases, J lost 2 bases, and 9 bases lay in between.

The sample holds many counts of this clonotype. The chain carries TRBV12-3 or TRBV12-4 and TRBJ2-1, with D tentatively TRBD1 (7 bases). The CDR3 runs 13 residues. The V end lost 4 bases, the J end lost 14 bases, and 18 bases lay between the germline ends. CDR3: CASSSRGLALEFF. The CDR3 DNA sequence: TGTGCCAGCAGTTCTAGGGGGCTAGCGCTGGAGTTCTTC.

At least ten counts were recorded for this clonotype. The rearrangement uses TRBV6-5 and TRBJ2-5; tentative D call: TRBD2 (7 bases). The CDR3 covers 15 residues. V was cut by 2 bases and J by 2 bases, with 12 bases left in between. Per germline, CDR1 MNHEY and CDR2 SVGAGI. The DNA for the CDR3 is TGTGCCAGCAGTTACGGGAGGGGGAAGCAAGAGACCCAGTACTTC. As protein: CASSYGRGKQETQYF.

This clonotype has ten or more counts. The chain carries TRBV12-3 or TRBV12-4 and TRBJ2-7, with no clear D. Trimming cost V 5 bases and J 2 bases, with 10 bases left between them. The CDR3 covers 13 residues. CDR3: CASSQDGPYEQYF. The CDR3 nucleotides read TGTGCCAGCAGTCAGGACGGGCCCTACGAGCAGTACTTC.

With respect to this clonotype: Since a much larger clone is just one base distant, this may be a read error. Lacking the conserved final phenylalanine or tryptophan, this CDR3 likely reflects a read error. The chain combines TRBV5-1 with TRBJ2-7, with D possibly matching TRBD2 (6 bases). V lost 0 bases and J lost 1, with 11 bases in between. The CDR3 loop spans 15 amino acids. Germline V lookup: CDR1 SGHRS, CDR2 YFSETQ. The CDR3 coding sequence is TGCGCCAGCAGCTTGGAGGCTAGCGTTTCCTACGAGCAGTACTAC. Its translation is CASSLEASVSYEQYY.

This clonotype was detected many times. V gene TRBV7-3 combines with J gene TRBJ2-3; tentative D call: TRBD2 (5 bases). The germline CDR1 and CDR2 sequences are SGHTA and FQGTGA. This CDR3 is 17 amino acids long. V was cut by 4 bases and J by 4 bases, with 21 bases left in between. The CDR3 protein is CASSSGSRVGLADTQYF. In DNA form, the CDR3 reads TGTGCCAGCAGCTCCGGGTCGAGGGTTGGGCTTGCAGATACGCAGTATTTT. Variable domain in full (rest from reference TRBV7-3 and TRBJ2-3): GAGVSQTPSNKVTEKGKYVELRCDPISGHTALYWYRQSLGQGPEFLIYFQGTGAADDSGLPNDRFFAVRPEGSVSTLKIQRTERGDSAVYLCASSSGSRVGLADTQYFGPGTRLTVL.

At least ten counts were recorded for this clonotype. The rearrangement links TRBV7-6 to TRBJ1-1, with 9 positions matching TRBD1. V dropped 4 bases and J dropped 2; count of bases not matched to a gene: 8. This CDR3 has 16 amino acids. CDR1 and CDR2 from the germline V gene are SGHVS and FNYEAQ. CDR3 loop: CASSSRATGGNTEAFF. DNA for the CDR3: TGTGCCAGCAGCTCTAGGGCCACAGGGGGCAACACTGAAGCTTTCTTT. Complete variable domain (other parts from reference TRBV7-6 and TRBJ1-1): GAGVSQSPRYKVTKRGQDVALRCDPISGHVSLYWYRQALGQGPEFLTYFNYEAQQDKSGLPNDRFSAERPEGSISTLTIQRTEQRDSAMYRCASSSRATGGNTEAFFGQGTRLTVV.

This clonotype showed up many times. The chain couples TRBV6-6 to TRBJ1-2; 7 bases fit TRBD1. Germline V gene data show CDR1 as MNHNY and CDR2 as SVGAGI (reference sequence). The CDR3 has 12 amino acids. V dropped 7 bases and J dropped 7; count of bases not matched to a gene: 6. CDR3 region: CASTPTGPGYTF. DNA for the CDR3: TGTGCCAGCACCCCGACAGGGCCTGGCTACACCTTC.

This clonotype came up many times. The rearrangement joins TRBV6-5 to TRBJ2-7, with D perhaps matching TRBD1 (6 bases). This CDR3 is 15 amino acids long. Trimming left V 4 bases short and J 1 base short, with 14 bases between. Germline-derived CDR1 and CDR2 are MNHEY and SVGAGI. DNA for the CDR3: TGTGCCAGCAGTTCGATTCTTGACAGGTCCTACGAGCAGTACTTC. It translates to CASSSILDRSYEQYF.

The V and J genes are TRBV28 and TRBJ2-5; D is possibly TRBD2 (5 bases). The V gene's germline CDR1 is MDHEN and CDR2 SYDVKM. This CDR3 spans 14 amino acids. The V gene lost 3 bases and the J gene lost 3 bases, with 11 bases spanning the gap. The chain's CDR3 is CASSFWAGKETQYF. In DNA, the CDR3 is TGTGCCAGCAGTTTTTGGGCCGGGAAAGAGACCCAGTACTTC.

About this clonotype: One base away lies a much larger clone, so this may be a sequencing read error. The chain carries TRBV3-1 and TRBJ2-1; 11 nucleotides agree with TRBD2. The length of the CDR3 is 15 residues. The germline gives CDR1 LGHDT, CDR2 YNNKEL (reference sequence). This CDR3 is CATSQLAGVSYEQFF. The DNA for the CDR3 is TGTGCCACCAGCCAACTAGCGGGAGTTAGCTATGAGCAGTTCTTC.

This clonotype has a count of ten or more. The rearrangement links TRBV14 to TRBJ1-1; TRBD1 is a possible D gene (6 bases). The CDR3 totals 16 residues. Germline V gene data show CDR1 as SGHDN and CDR2 as FVKESK. The germline V and J ends were trimmed by 1 base and 1 base, with 13 bases remaining between them. CDR3 DNA: TGTGCCAGCAGCCAAGTATCGGGGGCGCGGAACACTGAAGCTTTCTTT. It translates to CASSQVSGARNTEAFF. Based on the CDR3 plus reference TRBV14 and TRBJ1-1, the full variable domain is EAGVTQFPSHSVIEKGQTVTLRCDPISGHDNLYWYRRVMGKEIKFLLHFVKESKQDESGMPNNRFLAERTGGTYSTLKVQPAELEDSGVYFCASSQVSGARNTEAFFGQGTRLTVV.

The chain recombines TRBV18 with TRBJ1-6; D call uncertain. Germline loops: CDR1 KGHSH, CDR2 LQKENI. The CDR3 runs 17 residues. The V end was cut by 4 bases, the J end by 0 bases, with 13 bases between. CDR3 sequence (DNA): TGTGCCAGCTCACACTCAGAGGGCGGCTCCTATAATTCACCCCTCCACTTT. It encodes CASSHSEGGSYNSPLHF.

Many counts were recorded for this clonotype. The chain uses TRBV5-1 and TRBJ1-4, with 8 bases identical to TRBD1. In germline, CDR1 is SGHRS, CDR2 YFSETQ. The J segment lost 7 bases and the V segment lost 2 bases, leaving 4 bases of the junction unmatched. CDR3 length: 14 amino acids. The CDR3 DNA sequence: TGCGCCAGCAGCTTTGGACAGGGACGTGAAAAACTGTTTTTT. This gives the protein CASSFGQGREKLFF.